Shown below are 9 T cell receptor beta chains from a single sample sequenced in a study of T cells expressing NK-cell markers. Reanalyzing the 5' RACE reads, TCRdb keeps one entry per CDR3 protein, without DNA. The listing contains 250,000 or so distinct CDR3 sequences. Sequenced sample: blood T cells: a sorted CD56 or NKG2C T cell subset, CD4+ or CD8+ T cells, or bulk PBMC T cells (not recorded which). The receptors shown here come from a woman between 18 and 75 years old in good health.

This chain joins TRBV12-3 or TRBV12-4 and TRBJ2-1. This CDR3 is built from 11 residues. This CDR3 reads CASSFNNEQFF.

This chain links TRBV6-2 or TRBV6-3 with TRBJ1-2; TCRdb's D call, TRBD1, is unchecked because there is no DNA. The CDR3 loop spans 16 amino acids. Germline loops: CDR1 MNHEY, CDR2 SVGEGT. CDR3 protein: CASSRLTGGVDYGYTF.

The chain links TRBV6-1 to TRBJ2-2. CDR3 length: 15 amino acids. Germline V gene sequence: CDR1 MNHNS, CDR2 SASEGT. The CDR3: CASTKTVPDTGELFF.

The V call is TRBV5-1, the J call TRBJ1-1; as DNA is missing, the TRBD1 call by TCRdb cannot be tested. CDR1 is SGHRS, CDR2 YFSETQ, per germline. This CDR3 is 15 amino acids long. CDR3 sequence reads: CASSLVQGGNTEAFF.

This chain joins TRBV20-1 and TRBJ1-3. This CDR3 has 14 amino acids. Germline CDR1 is DFQATT and CDR2 is SNEGSKA (reference sequence). The CDR3 loop reads CSARGKPSGNTIYF.

The rearrangement joins TRBV18 to TRBJ1-4. Germline-derived CDR1 and CDR2 are KGHSH and LQKENI. The CDR3 totals 14 residues. This CDR3 reads CASSPPASSEKLFF.

The CDR3: CSAPGLAGFQETQYF. The gene calls are TRBV20-1 and TRBJ2-5; TCRdb's D call, TRBD2, is unchecked because there is no DNA. Germline V gene data show CDR1 as DFQATT and CDR2 as SNEGSKA (reference sequence). The CDR3 is 15 amino acids.

The gene calls are TRBV6-6 and TRBJ1-2; TCRdb's assignment of TRBD1 cannot be checked, as there is no DNA. The CDR3 extends over 11 amino acids. Germline V gene lookup returns CDR1 MNHNY and CDR2 SVGAGI (reference sequence). CDR3 loop: CASSPLSGYTF.

The gene calls are TRBV20-1 and TRBJ1-6. The CDR3 totals 13 residues. The germline gives CDR1 DFQATT, CDR2 SNEGSKA (reference sequence). CDR3 residues: CSARGTYNSPLHF.